The 24 T cell receptor beta chains below come from one sample, sequenced in a study of blood T cell repertoires in COVID-19. Generated by immunoSEQ multiplex PCR, the TCRdb table keeps only in-frame clones and is missing some. The table records roughly 100,000 clones, roughly 80% of them present only once. The source material was peripheral blood. The receptors originated from a woman aged 80 or over with active or convalescent COVID-19.

CDR3 bases: TGTGCCAGCAGTCCCAGGGGTTCTTCTGGGGCCAACGTCCTGACTTTC. Amino acid sequence: CASSPRGSSGANVLTF. This chain links TRBV25-1 with TRBJ2-6; possible D gene TRBD1, 6 bases. CDR1 and CDR2 (germline): MGHDK, SYGVNS. V lost 5 bases and J 1 base, leaving 12 bases between the germline ends. There are 16 residues in the CDR3. The full variable domain, completed using reference TRBV25-1 and TRBJ2-6, is EADIYQTPRYLVIGTGKKITLECSQTMGHDKMYWYQQDPGMELHLIHYSYGVNSTEKGDLSSESTVSRIRTEHFPLTLESARPSHTSQYLCASSPRGSSGANVLTFGAGSRLTVL.

The V call is TRBV4-1, the J call TRBJ1-2; 8 bases agree with TRBD1. The CDR3 has 17 residues. V gave up 0 bases and J gave up 5 bases; unmatched junction bases: 11. Germline V gene lookup returns CDR1 MGHRA and CDR2 YSYEKL. CDR3 residues: CASSQDSWQGAGYGYTF. The CDR3 DNA sequence: TGCGCCAGCAGCCAAGATTCATGGCAGGGGGCTGGATATGGCTACACCTTC.

This chain's CDR3 is CASSYSEGVTEAFF. CDR3 coding DNA: TGTGCCAGCAGTTACTCGGAAGGGGTCACTGAAGCTTTCTTT. The genes are TRBV6-5 and TRBJ1-1, with D possibly TRBD1 on 5 matching bases. CDR3 size: 14 residues. Germline CDR1 MNHEY, CDR2 SVGAGI. Trimming pared 0 bases from V and 4 bases from J, leaving 9 bases between.

The rearrangement uses TRBV28 and TRBJ2-2, with D unresolved. The germline V gene has CDR1 MDHEN and CDR2 SYDVKM. The CDR3 sequence is 15 residues long. V lost 5 bases and J 2 bases, leaving 12 bases between the germline ends. The CDR3 DNA is TGTGCCAGCAGTGTCGGTGGGCTCAACACCGGGGAGCTGTTTTTT. As protein: CASSVGGLNTGELFF.

The chain combines TRBV6-6 with TRBJ2-1; D is uncertain. The CDR3 loop spans 13 amino acids. V lost 3 bases, J lost 9 bases, and 12 bases lay in between. CDR1 MNHNY and CDR2 SVGAGI come from the germline V gene (reference sequence). CDR3 coding DNA: TGTGCCAGCAGTTATGTCAGCGAGAGTGAGCAGTTCTTC. Its protein product is CASSYVSESEQFF.

This clone was found once. V is TRBV6-5 and J is TRBJ1-1; D gene ambiguous. The CDR3 is 13 residues long. Germline-derived CDR1 and CDR2 are MNHEY and SVGAGI. V was pared by 5 bases and J by 4 bases, with 11 bases between. CDR3 protein: CASSRTRATEAFF. In DNA form, the CDR3 reads TGTGCCAGCAGTAGAACCCGAGCCACTGAAGCTTTCTTT.

J is TRBJ2-6 and V is TRBV4-2, with 10 bases matching TRBD1. V shed 4 bases, J shed 0 bases, and the junction held 6 bases outside the gene matches. The CDR3 runs to 18 residues. Germline CDR1 is LGHNA and CDR2 is YNFKEQ. CDR3 residues: CASSRGTGVSSGANVLTF. The CDR3, as DNA: TGTGCCAGCAGCCGGGGGACAGGGGTAAGCTCTGGGGCCAACGTCCTGACTTTC.

The V call is TRBV7-2, the J call TRBJ2-1; 11 positions agree with TRBD2. V gave up 1 base and J gave up 9 bases; unmatched junction bases: 5. Germline V CDR1 and CDR2: SGHTA, FQGNSA. The CDR3 length is 15 residues. CDR3 nucleotides: TGTGCCAGCAGCTTAGTGCTAGCGGGAGGCGGTGAGCAGTTCTTC. This translates into CASSLVLAGGGEQFF.

The chain employs TRBV5-6 and TRBJ2-1; TRBD1 matches 8 bases. V lost 4 bases, J lost 12 bases, and 9 bases stayed unmatched. Germline CDR1 SGHDT, CDR2 YYEEEE. The CDR3 is 13 residues long. The CDR3 is CASSPPSGQGQFF. CDR3 nucleotide sequence: TGTGCCAGCAGCCCCCCTTCCGGACAGGGGCAGTTCTTC.

The rearrangement joins TRBV6-5 to TRBJ1-6; a possible D gene is TRBD1 (5 bases). CDR1 and CDR2 from the germline V gene are MNHEY and SVGAGI. CDR3 size: 15 residues. Trimming stripped 6 bases from V and 14 bases from J, with 23 bases between. CDR3 amino acids: CASSPYPQIQGTLHF. As DNA, the CDR3 is TGTGCCAGCAGCCCCTACCCCCAAATTCAGGGAACCCTCCACTTT.

V usage is TRBV12-3 or TRBV12-4 and J usage is TRBJ1-5; no reliable D call. Trimming left V 3 bases short and J 4 bases short, with 7 bases between. The CDR3 runs to 13 residues. The CDR3 protein is CASSFTDNQPQHF. In DNA, the CDR3 is TGTGCCAGCAGTTTTACAGATAATCAGCCCCAGCATTTT.

The chain couples TRBV18 to TRBJ2-5; no clear D. The CDR3 sequence is 13 residues long. V shed 4 bases and J shed 1 base, with 7 bases lying between them. In germline, CDR1 is KGHSH, CDR2 LQKENI. The CDR3 protein is CASSRSVQETQYF. As DNA, the CDR3 is TGTGCCAGCTCACGGTCAGTCCAAGAGACCCAGTACTTC.

This clone was seen only a few times. The J gene is TRBJ1-1, the V gene TRBV27; 9 bases fit TRBD1. Germline lookup yields CDR1 MNHEY and CDR2 SMNVEV (reference sequence). This CDR3 comprises 16 residues. The trim removed 8 bases at V and 1 base at J, leaving 11 bases unmatched. DNA of the CDR3: TGTGCCAGCGGGTCTAGGACAGGGGAAACGAACACTGAAGCTTTCTTT. Protein sequence: CASGSRTGETNTEAFF.

The chain employs TRBV19 and TRBJ2-1; 7 bases match TRBD2. Germline V lookup: CDR1 LNHDA, CDR2 SQIVND (reference sequence). V dropped 1 base and J dropped 9; count of bases not matched to a gene: 15. The CDR3 covers 17 residues. DNA for the CDR3: TGTGCCAGTAGTATAGCAGGAATGGTGGGAGGGCCTGGTGAGCAGTTCTTC. It encodes CASSIAGMVGGPGEQFF.

This clone was observed once. The V gene is TRBV5-1, the J gene TRBJ1-4, with 7 bases aligning to TRBD1. The CDR3 has 15 amino acids. V lost 0 bases and J lost 8; bases outside the gene matches: 7. Per the germline V gene, CDR1 is SGHRS and CDR2 is YFSETQ. DNA for the CDR3: TGCGCCAGCAGCTTGGGGCCAGGGGGTCTGGAAAAACTGTTTTTT. Translation gives CASSLGPGGLEKLFF.

The V and J genes are TRBV6-2 or TRBV6-3 and TRBJ1-6; D not resolved. CDR3 length: 15 amino acids. The germline CDR1 and CDR2 sequences are MNHEY and SVGEGT. The V and J ends lost 4 bases and 0 bases respectively, with 7 bases between them. CDR3 sequence (DNA): TGTGCCAGCAGTTCGGAGGTCTCCTATAATTCACCCCTCCACTTT. Translating it yields CASSSEVSYNSPLHF.

The V gene is TRBV30, the J gene TRBJ2-7, with TRBD2 identical over 9 bases. Trimming took 0 bases from V and 4 from J; bases not matched to a gene: 7. The CDR3 is 15 residues long. Germline V gene sequence: CDR1 GTSNPN, CDR2 SVGIG (reference sequence). CDR3 in amino acids: CAWSVRSGRGYEQYF. In DNA, the CDR3 is TGTGCCTGGAGTGTCCGTAGCGGGAGAGGTTACGAGCAGTACTTC.

The chain links TRBV4-2 to TRBJ2-3; maybe TRBD2 (7 bases). The germline V gene has CDR1 LGHNA and CDR2 YNFKEQ. The V end lost 0 bases, the J end lost 1 base, and 14 bases lay between the germline ends. The CDR3 loop spans 17 amino acids. The CDR3 DNA reads as TGTGCCAGCAGCCAAGAGGGGGGGGCGGCTGGCACAGATACGCAGTATTTT. Translating gives CASSQEGGAAGTDTQYF.

The V and J genes are TRBV11-3 and TRBJ2-1; 9 bases match TRBD2. This CDR3 comprises 15 residues. Germline V gene sequence: CDR1 SGHNT, CDR2 YENEEA. Unmatched junction bases numbered 6, after V lost 5 bases and J lost 4 bases. CDR3 DNA sequence: TGTGCCAGCAGCGTAGCGGGAGTTCCATACAATGAGCAGTTCTTC. Its translation: CASSVAGVPYNEQFF.

The J gene is TRBJ2-2, the V gene TRBV6-2 or TRBV6-3, with D uncertain. The CDR3 extends over 14 amino acids. The ends were cut back, 5 bases at V and 1 base at J, with 8 bases in the middle. Germline V gene sequence: CDR1 MNHEY, CDR2 SVGEGT. For the CDR3, the DNA is TGTGCCAGCAGTCGCTATATGAACACCGGGGAGCTGTTTTTT. Protein product: CASSRYMNTGELFF.

The sample holds one count of this clone. This sequence joins TRBV6-1 and TRBJ2-5; TRBD2 matches 8 bases. V dropped 1 base and J dropped 5; count of bases not matched to a gene: 6. The CDR3 length is 15 residues. Germline assignment: CDR1 MNHNS and CDR2 SASEGT. CDR3 region: CASSEGSGGQETQYF. CDR3 in DNA: TGTGCCAGCAGTGAAGGTTCGGGGGGGCAGGAGACCCAGTACTTC.

This sequence joins TRBV5-4 and TRBJ1-1; D is unclear. This CDR3 spans 13 amino acids. Germline loops: CDR1 SGHNT, CDR2 YYREEE (reference sequence). The germline V and J ends were trimmed by 5 bases and 1 base, with 9 bases remaining between them. In DNA, the CDR3 is TGTGCCAGCAGTAGGAGTGCGAACACTGAAGCTTTCTTT. Translated: CASSRSANTEAFF.

The chain has TRBV5-1 and TRBJ2-5; D gene unclear. From germline, CDR1 is SGHRS and CDR2 YFSETQ. The germline V and J ends were trimmed by 0 bases and 7 bases, with 7 bases remaining between them. This CDR3 is 12 amino acids long. As DNA, the CDR3 is TGCGCCAGCAGCTTGGCGGGTGGGACCCAGTACTTC. Its translation is CASSLAGGTQYF.

V gene TRBV9 combines with J gene TRBJ2-7; 9 nucleotides line up with TRBD2. The CDR3 is 17 amino acids. V lost 0 bases to trimming and J lost 4 bases; unmatched junction nucleotides: 11. CDR1 and CDR2 from the germline V gene are SGDLS and YYNGEE. The CDR3 reads CASSVGLAGSSGYEQYF. Here the CDR3 DNA reads TGTGCCAGCAGCGTAGGCCTAGCGGGATCGTCTGGGTACGAGCAGTACTTC.